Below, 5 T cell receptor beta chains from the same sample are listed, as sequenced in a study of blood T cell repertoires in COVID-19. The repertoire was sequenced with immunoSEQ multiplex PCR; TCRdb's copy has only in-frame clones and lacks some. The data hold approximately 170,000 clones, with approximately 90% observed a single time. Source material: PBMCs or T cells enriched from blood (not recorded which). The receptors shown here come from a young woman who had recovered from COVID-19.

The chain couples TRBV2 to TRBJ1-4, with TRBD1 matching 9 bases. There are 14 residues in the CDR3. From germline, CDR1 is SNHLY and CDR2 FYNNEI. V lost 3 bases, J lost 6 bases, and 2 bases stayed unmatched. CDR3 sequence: CASSDWDRDEKLFF. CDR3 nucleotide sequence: TGTGCCAGCAGTGACTGGGACAGGGATGAAAAACTGTTTTTT.

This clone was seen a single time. CDR3 protein: CASRQGATDEKLFF. CDR3 bases: TGTGCCAGCAGGCAGGGGGCGACGGATGAAAAACTGTTTTTT. The chain is built from TRBV6-5 and TRBJ1-4, with 8 bases fitting TRBD1. Germline CDR1 reads MNHEY; CDR2 reads SVGAGI. Losses at the gene ends were 6 bases for V and 6 bases for J; bases not matched to a gene: 6. The CDR3 runs 14 residues.

CDR3 amino acids: CASSPPPYEPQRYTGELFF. The CDR3 DNA reads TGTGCCAGCTCACCACCGCCCTATGAGCCGCAAAGATACACCGGGGAGCTGTTTTTT. V is TRBV18 and J is TRBJ2-2; D is ambiguous. Trimming left V 0 bases short and J 3 bases short, with 20 bases between. Germline V lookup: CDR1 KGHSH, CDR2 LQKENI. This CDR3 has 19 amino acids.

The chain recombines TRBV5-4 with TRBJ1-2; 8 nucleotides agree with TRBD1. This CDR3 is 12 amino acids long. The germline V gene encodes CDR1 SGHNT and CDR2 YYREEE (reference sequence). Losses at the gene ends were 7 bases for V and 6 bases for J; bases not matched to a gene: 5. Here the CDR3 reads CASGRGRNGYTF. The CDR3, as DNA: TGTGCCAGCGGCAGGGGGCGGAATGGCTACACCTTC.

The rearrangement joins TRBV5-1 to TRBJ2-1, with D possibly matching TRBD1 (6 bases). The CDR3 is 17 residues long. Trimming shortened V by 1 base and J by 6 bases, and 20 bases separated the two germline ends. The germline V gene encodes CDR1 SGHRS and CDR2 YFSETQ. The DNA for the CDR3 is TGCGCCAGCAGCTTGTTGGCGGGCAGGGGCGTACGCAATGAGCAGTTCTTC. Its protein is CASSLLAGRGVRNEQFF.